A selection of T cell receptor beta chains follows, all from one sample in a study of type 1 regulatory T cells. Antigens for these TCRs are unknown. TCRdb fed the reads into MiXCR, producing one record per CDR3 protein. The table includes tens of thousands of distinct CDR3 sequences, less than 25% detected once. The source material was cultured type 1 regulatory T (Tr1) cells, either the whole culture or a sorted fraction (not recorded which). These receptors all stem from a human donor in good health. The CDR3 runs from the conserved cysteine through the conserved F or W. Fields, in order: V gene, J gene, clone size, D gene, CDR3 DNA, CDR3 protein. A D gene is named only where the DNA matches it firmly. Clone size is shown for a subset of rows, as once, few, many or a class of expanded clone.

v_gene: TRBV3-1; j_gene: TRBJ1-6; abundance: few; d_gene: -; CDR3nt: TGTGCCAGCAGCCCGACATTTACAGCAAATTCACCCCTCCACTTT; CDR3aa: CASSPTFTANSPLHF
v_gene: TRBV6-2/TRBV6-3; j_gene: TRBJ2-3; abundance: -; d_gene: -; CDR3nt: TGTGCCAGCAGTTACAGCCAGTTCACAGATACGCAGTATTTT; CDR3aa: CASSYSQFTDTQYF
v_gene: TRBV7-2; j_gene: TRBJ2-7; abundance: few; d_gene: -; CDR3nt: TGTGCCAGCAGCTCGGCCCCAAATCCTCCCTACGAGCAGTACTTC; CDR3aa: CASSSAPNPPYEQYF
v_gene: TRBV15; j_gene: TRBJ1-1; abundance: -; d_gene: -; CDR3nt: TGTGCCACCAGCAGAGATCGAGGGACTGAAGCTTTCTTT; CDR3aa: CATSRDRGTEAFF
v_gene: TRBV12-3/TRBV12-4; j_gene: TRBJ1-6; abundance: few; d_gene: TRBD1; CDR3nt: TGTGCCAGCAGTTTAGGACAGGGGGTAAAGTCACCCCTCCACTTT; CDR3aa: CASSLGQGVKSPLHF
v_gene: TRBV5-1; j_gene: TRBJ2-2; abundance: few; d_gene: -; CDR3nt: TGCGCCAGCAGCTTGGAAAGGGCGAACACCGGGGAGCTGTTTTTT; CDR3aa: CASSLERANTGELFF
v_gene: TRBV5-1; j_gene: TRBJ2-4; abundance: -; d_gene: TRBD1; CDR3nt: TGCGCCAGCAGCCCAGGACAGGTTACTTCTCTAGCCAAAAACATTCAGTACTTC; CDR3aa: CASSPGQVTSLAKNIQYF
v_gene: TRBV24-1; j_gene: TRBJ2-1; abundance: -; d_gene: -; CDR3nt: TGTGCCACCAGTGATCCCTTCTCCTACAATGAGCAGTTCTTC; CDR3aa: CATSDPFSYNEQFF
v_gene: TRBV24-1; j_gene: TRBJ2-3; abundance: -; d_gene: -; CDR3nt: TGTGCCACCATGGACTTAGCAACGCAGTATTTT; CDR3aa: CATMDLATQYF
v_gene: TRBV12-3/TRBV12-4; j_gene: TRBJ1-2; abundance: few; d_gene: -; CDR3nt: TGTGCCAGCAGTTTAGGGTCCCCTGGACATGGCTACACCTTC; CDR3aa: CASSLGSPGHGYTF
v_gene: TRBV4-3; j_gene: TRBJ2-7; abundance: -; d_gene: -; CDR3nt: TGCGCCAGCAGCCCAAATATACTAGCTGCCTCCTACGAGCAGTACTTC; CDR3aa: CASSPNILAASYEQYF